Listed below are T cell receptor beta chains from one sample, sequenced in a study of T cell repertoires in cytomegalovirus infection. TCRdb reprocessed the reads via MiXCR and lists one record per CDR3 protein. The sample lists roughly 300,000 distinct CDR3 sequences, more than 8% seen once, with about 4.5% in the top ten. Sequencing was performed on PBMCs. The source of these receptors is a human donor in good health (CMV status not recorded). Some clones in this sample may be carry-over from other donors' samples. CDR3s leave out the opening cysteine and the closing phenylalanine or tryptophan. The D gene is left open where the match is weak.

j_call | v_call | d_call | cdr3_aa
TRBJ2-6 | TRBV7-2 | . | ASSYRSGANVLT
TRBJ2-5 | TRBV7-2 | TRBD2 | ASSSIRLAGGLWTQY
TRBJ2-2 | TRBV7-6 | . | ASSLTSINTGELF
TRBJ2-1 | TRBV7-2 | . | ASSLVQFREQF
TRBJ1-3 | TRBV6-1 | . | AAGPRSGNTIY
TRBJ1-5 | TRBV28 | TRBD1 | ASSFPGQGLISKQPQH
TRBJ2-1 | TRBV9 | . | ASSVRGGRYNEQF
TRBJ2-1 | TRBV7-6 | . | ASSASWEQF
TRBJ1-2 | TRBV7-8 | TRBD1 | ASSLTGNGYT
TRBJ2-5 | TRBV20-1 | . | SARVGYEETQY
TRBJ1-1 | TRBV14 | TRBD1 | ASSLPGQITEAF
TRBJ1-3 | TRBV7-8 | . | ASSLGLSSSGNTIY
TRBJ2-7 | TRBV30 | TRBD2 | AWSPLAGGPGEQY
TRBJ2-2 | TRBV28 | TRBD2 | ASSLFRQGLAGGMGHITPGELF
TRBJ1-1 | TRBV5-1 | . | ASSLGPQNSEAF
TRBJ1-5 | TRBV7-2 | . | ASSSDTYQPQH
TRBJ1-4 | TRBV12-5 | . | ASGVQTGHNEKLF
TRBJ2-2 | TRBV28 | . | ASSFGSGWNGELF
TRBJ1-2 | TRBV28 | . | ASSSHLGGAEGYT